One T cell receptor (beta chain) is described in this entry. The antigen is not known. The data belong to a study of T cells after yellow fever vaccination. The CDR3 sequence is 13 residues long. Trimming took 3 bases from V and 4 from J, leaving 10 bases between them. The germline CDR1 and CDR2 sequences are MNHNS and SASEGT. The study's findings and limits: Reappearance after the booster was seen for most primary-vaccination clones, at 95% to 97% CD4 and 70% to 90% CD8.

TCRdb reprocessed the 5' RACE reads via MiXCR and lists one record per CDR3 protein. The sample lists around 300,000 distinct CDR3 sequences, approximately 4% occurring once. The sample consisted of PBMCs, taken 5 days after the yellow fever booster vaccination. The rearrangement uses TRBV6-1 and TRBJ2-7; D is unresolved. This TCR was recovered from a man younger than 35 who received the YFV17D yellow fever vaccine. The CDR3 DNA sequence: TGTGCCAGCAGTGACCTCCTTGGGTACGAGCAGTACTTC. This gives the protein CASSDLLGYEQYF.